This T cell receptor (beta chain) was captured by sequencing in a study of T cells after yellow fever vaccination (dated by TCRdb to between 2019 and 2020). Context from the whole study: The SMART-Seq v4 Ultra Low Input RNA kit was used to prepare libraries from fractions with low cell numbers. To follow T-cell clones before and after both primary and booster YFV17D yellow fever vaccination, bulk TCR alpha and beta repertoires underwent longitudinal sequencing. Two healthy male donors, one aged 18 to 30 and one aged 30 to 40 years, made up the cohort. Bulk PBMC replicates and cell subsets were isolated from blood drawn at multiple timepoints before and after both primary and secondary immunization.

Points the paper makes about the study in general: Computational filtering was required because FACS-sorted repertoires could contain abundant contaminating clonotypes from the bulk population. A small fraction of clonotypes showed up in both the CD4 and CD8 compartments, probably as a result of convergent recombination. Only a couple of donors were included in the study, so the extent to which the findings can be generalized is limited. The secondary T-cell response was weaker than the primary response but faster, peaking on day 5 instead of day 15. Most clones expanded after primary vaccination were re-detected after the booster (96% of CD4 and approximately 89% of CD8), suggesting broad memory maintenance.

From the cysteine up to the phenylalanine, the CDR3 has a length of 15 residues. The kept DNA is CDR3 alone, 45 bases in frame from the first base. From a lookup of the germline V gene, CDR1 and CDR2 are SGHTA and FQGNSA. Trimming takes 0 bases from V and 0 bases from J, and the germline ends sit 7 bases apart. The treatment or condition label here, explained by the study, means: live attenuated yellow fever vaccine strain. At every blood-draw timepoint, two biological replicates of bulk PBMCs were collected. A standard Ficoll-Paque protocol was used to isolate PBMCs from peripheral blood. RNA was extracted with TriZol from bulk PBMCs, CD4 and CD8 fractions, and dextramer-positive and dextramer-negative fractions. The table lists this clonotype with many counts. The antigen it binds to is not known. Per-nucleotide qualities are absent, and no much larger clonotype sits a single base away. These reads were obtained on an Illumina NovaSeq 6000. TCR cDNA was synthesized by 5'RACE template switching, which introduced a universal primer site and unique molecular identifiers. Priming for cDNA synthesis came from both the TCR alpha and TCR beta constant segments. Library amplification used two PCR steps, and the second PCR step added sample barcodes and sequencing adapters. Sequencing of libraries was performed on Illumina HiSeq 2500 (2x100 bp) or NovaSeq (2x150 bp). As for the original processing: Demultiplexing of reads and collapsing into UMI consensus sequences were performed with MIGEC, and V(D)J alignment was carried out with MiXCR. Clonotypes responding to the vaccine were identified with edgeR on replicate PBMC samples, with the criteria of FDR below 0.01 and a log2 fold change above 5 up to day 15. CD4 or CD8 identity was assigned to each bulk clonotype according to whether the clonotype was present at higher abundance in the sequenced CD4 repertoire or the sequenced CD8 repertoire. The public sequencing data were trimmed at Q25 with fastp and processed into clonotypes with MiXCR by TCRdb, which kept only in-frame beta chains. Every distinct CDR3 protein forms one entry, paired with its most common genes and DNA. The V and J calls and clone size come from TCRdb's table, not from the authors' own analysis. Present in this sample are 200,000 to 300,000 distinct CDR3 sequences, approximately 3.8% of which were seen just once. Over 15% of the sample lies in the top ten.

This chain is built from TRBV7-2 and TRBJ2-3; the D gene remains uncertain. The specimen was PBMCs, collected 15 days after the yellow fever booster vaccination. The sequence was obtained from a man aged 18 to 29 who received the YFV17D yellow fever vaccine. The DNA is TGTGCCAGCAGCTTAGCGTACAGAAGCACAGATACGCAGTATTTT. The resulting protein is CASSLAYRSTDTQYF.